This T cell receptor (beta chain) was documented in a study of blood T cell repertoires in COVID-19. For the study at large: The samples span acute and convalescent COVID-19 from the United States, Italy and Spain.

In germline, CDR1 is LNHDA, CDR2 SQIVND (reference sequence). V lost 3 bases, J lost 4 bases, and 16 bases lay in between. CDR3 length: 15 residues. TCRdb's copy holds only in-frame clones and misses some; the assay was immunoSEQ multiplex PCR. The table lists about 140,000 clones, around nine tenths of them singletons. The source of this sequence is a woman in her 50s with acute or convalescent COVID-19. Sample: peripheral blood. This rearrangement joins TRBV19 to TRBJ2-7; D possibly corresponds to TRBD1 (6 bases). CDR3 region: CASSIYGDTRYEQYF. The CDR3 nucleotides are TGTGCCAGTAGTATTTACGGGGACACTCGGTACGAGCAGTACTTC.